The 14 T cell receptor beta chains in this list originate from one sample, sequenced in a study of identical twins. A single record per CDR3 protein comes from TCRdb applying MiXCR to the 5' RACE reads. The sample has some 660,000 distinct CDR3 sequences, roughly 8% seen once. The same data also went into a second study, on yellow fever vaccine responses in identical twins.

The sample taken for sequencing was PBMCs. All receptors derive from a woman aged 18-29 years in good health.

Turning to this clonotype: A much larger clone is a single base away; this may be a read error. The CDR3 loop is CATSVRGVDEQFF. As DNA, the CDR3 is TGTGCCACCAGTGTGAGAGGGGTTGATGAGCAGTTCTTC. V and J are TRBV24-1 and TRBJ2-1; tentatively, D is TRBD1 or TRBD2 (5 bases each). This CDR3 has 13 residues. Looked up from germline, CDR1 is KGHDR and CDR2 is SFDVKD. Trimming left V 5 bases short and J 8 bases short, with 12 bases between.

This clonotype was seen only a few times. V and J are TRBV14 and TRBJ2-1; tentative D call: TRBD2 (6 bases). From germline, CDR1 is SGHDN and CDR2 FVKESK. The CDR3 totals 14 residues. The V and J ends lost 1 base and 7 bases respectively, with 11 bases between them. CDR3 sequence: CASSQGGLPNEQFF. DNA for the CDR3: TGTGCCAGCAGCCAAGGCGGACTACCTAATGAGCAGTTCTTC. The full variable domain, with the rest looked up from reference TRBV14 and TRBJ2-1, is EAGVTQFPSHSVIEKGQTVTLRCDPISGHDNLYWYRRVMGKEIKFLLHFVKESKQDESGMPNNRFLAERTGGTYSTLKVQPAELEDSGVYFCASSQGGLPNEQFFGPGTRLTVL.

There are a few counts of this clonotype. The rearrangement joins TRBV6-4 to TRBJ2-2; TRBD2 is a possible D gene (5 bases). CDR1 and CDR2 from the germline V gene are MRHNA and SNTAGT. Trimming cost V 7 bases and J 3 bases, with 12 bases left between them. The CDR3 has 14 amino acids. CDR3 in amino acids: CASKSRVDTGELFF. The CDR3 nucleotides read TGTGCCAGCAAGTCGCGGGTCGACACCGGGGAGCTGTTTTTT.

This clonotype was observed a handful of times. The chain carries TRBV2 and TRBJ2-1; D gene ambiguous. From germline, CDR1 is SNHLY and CDR2 FYNNEI. This CDR3 is 15 amino acids long. Trimming took off 7 bases at V and 9 bases at J, with 22 bases between the two ends. The CDR3 region has the DNA TGTGCCAGCACCGCAACCGGGCCCTCCCCGAGTGAGCAGTTCTTC. This gives the protein CASTATGPSPSEQFF.

V and J are TRBV7-2 and TRBJ1-6; D call uncertain. This CDR3 has 13 amino acids. Germline CDR1 is SGHTA and CDR2 is FQGNSA. V was clipped by 1 base and J by 12 bases, with 10 bases between them. CDR3 DNA: TGTGCCAGCAGCTTAGGTTTCACACAACCCCTCCACTTT. Its translation: CASSLGFTQPLHF. Full variable domain (rest looked up from reference TRBV7-2 and TRBJ1-6): GAGVSQSPSNKVTEKGKDVELRCDPISGHTALYWYRQSLGQGLEFLIYFQGNSAPDKSGLPSDRFSAERTGGSVSTLTIQRTQQEDSAVYLCASSLGFTQPLHFGNGTRLTVT.

The table lists this clonotype with a few counts. The rearrangement links TRBV6-2 or TRBV6-3 to TRBJ2-3, with 9 nucleotides matching TRBD1. The V segment lost 4 bases and the J segment 4 bases; nucleotides outside the gene matches: 9. The CDR3 is 16 residues long. Germline CDR1 reads MNHEY; CDR2 reads SVGEGT. CDR3 sequence: CASSFRGTGFPDTQYF. The CDR3 DNA is TGTGCCAGCAGTTTCCGGGGGACAGGGTTTCCAGATACGCAGTATTTT.

This clonotype was recorded many times. The chain couples TRBV29-1 to TRBJ1-1; D is ambiguous. The V and J ends lost 4 bases and 5 bases respectively, with 8 bases between them. The CDR3 spans 11 residues. The germline V gene encodes CDR1 SQVTM and CDR2 ANQGSEA. CDR3 sequence: CSVGSGTEAFF. In DNA form, the CDR3 reads TGCAGCGTTGGTTCGGGAACTGAAGCTTTCTTT.

This clonotype was counted between two and nine times. Here the CDR3 reads CASSQERQNTQYF. As DNA, the CDR3 is TGCGCCAGCAGCCAAGAACGCCAGAATACGCAGTATTTT. J is TRBJ2-3 and V is TRBV4-1, with no clear D. Trimming took 0 bases from V and 7 from J, leaving 8 bases between them. This CDR3 has 13 amino acids. Germline-derived CDR1 and CDR2 are MGHRA and YSYEKL.

This clonotype was detected many times. The CDR3 is CASSEAGQSSTGELFF. The CDR3 coding sequence is TGTGCCAGCAGTGAGGCTGGACAGAGTTCCACCGGGGAGCTGTTTTTT. The chain links TRBV2 to TRBJ2-2, with a weak D call TRBD1 (6 bases). Trimming took 3 bases from V and 4 from J, leaving 15 bases between them. CDR1 and CDR2 (germline): SNHLY, FYNNEI. The length of the CDR3 is 16 residues.

This clonotype was seen a handful of times. The chain uses TRBV29-1 and TRBJ2-1, with TRBD1 matching over 7 bases. Germline CDR1 reads SQVTM; CDR2 reads ANQGSEA. V was clipped by 1 base and J by 8 bases; unmatched bases: 2. CDR3 length: 12 amino acids. The CDR3 spells CSVEAGGYEQFF. The CDR3 region has the DNA TGCAGCGTTGAAGCAGGGGGATATGAGCAGTTCTTC.

The genes are TRBV27 and TRBJ2-2; 7 positions agree with TRBD2. The germline V gene has CDR1 MNHEY and CDR2 SMNVEV (reference sequence). The CDR3 consists of 13 residues. V dropped 7 bases and J dropped 4; count of bases not matched to a gene: 3. CDR3 amino acids: CASKGRGTGELFF. CDR3 DNA: TGTGCCAGCAAGGGGAGGGGCACCGGGGAGCTGTTTTTT.

This clonotype came up many times. This chain links TRBV29-1 with TRBJ2-1, with 8 bases that match TRBD2. The germline gives CDR1 SQVTM, CDR2 ANQGSEA. The CDR3 contains 14 residues. V lost 6 bases to trimming and J lost 7 bases; unmatched junction nucleotides: 11. The CDR3 here is CSVLTSDFLNEQFF. The CDR3 DNA is TGCAGCGTGTTGACTAGCGATTTCCTGAATGAGCAGTTCTTC.

The chain has TRBV28 and TRBJ2-5, with a tentative D call TRBD2 (5 bases). This CDR3 spans 14 amino acids. V was pared by 4 bases and J by 5 bases, with 14 bases between. Germline V CDR1 and CDR2: MDHEN, SYDVKM. CDR3 sequence reads: CASSSPRPGETQYF. CDR3 nucleotides: TGTGCCAGCAGTTCACCCCGGCCGGGGGAGACCCAGTACTTC.

This chain joins TRBV11-2 and TRBJ2-5; the match to TRBD2 covers 7 bases. Germline assignment: CDR1 SGHAT and CDR2 FQNNGV. V dropped 3 bases and J dropped 2; count of bases not matched to a gene: 15. This CDR3 spans 18 amino acids. CDR3 DNA sequence: TGTGCCAGCAGCTTTTCGCAGGGCTCGGGAGGTCGACAAGAGACCCAGTACTTC. Its protein is CASSFSQGSGGRQETQYF.